What follows are 27 T cell receptor beta chains derived from one specimen sequenced in a study of T cell responses to AZD1222 COVID-19 vaccine. Using immunoSEQ multiplex PCR, the repertoire was profiled, and TCRdb retains in-frame clones only, with some absent. Of 190,000 or so clones in the sample, approximately 93% are singletons; the top ten hold 0.9% to 1.1%. The specimen was peripheral blood, collected 28 days after the second AZD1222 dose. These receptor sequences come from an adult who received the AZD1222 COVID-19 vaccine.

The rearrangement links TRBV7-8 to TRBJ2-3; the D gene is possibly TRBD2 (6 bases). The CDR3 has 16 amino acids. Germline V gene sequence: CDR1 SGHVS, CDR2 FQNEAQ. The V end was cut by 3 bases, the J end by 0 bases, with 13 bases between. CDR3 region: CASSFSSGTSTDTQYF. The CDR3 nucleotides are TGTGCCAGCAGCTTTAGTTCTGGGACTAGCACAGATACGCAGTATTTT. Together with reference TRBV7-8 and TRBJ2-3, the CDR3 gives the full variable domain: GAGVSQSPRYKVAKRGQDVALRCDPISGHVSLFWYQQALGQGPEFLTYFQNEAQLDKSGLPSDRFFAERPEGSVSTLKIQRTQQEDSAVYLCASSFSSGTSTDTQYFGPGTRLTVL.

The chain joins TRBV6-6 to TRBJ1-1; TRBD1 matches 8 bases. V shed 4 bases, J shed 2 bases, and the junction held 6 bases outside the gene matches. Germline CDR1 is MNHNY and CDR2 is SVGAGI (reference sequence). The CDR3 length is 15 residues. The CDR3 nucleotides are TGTGCCAGCAGTTCAATCGACAGGGGAAACACTGAAGCTTTCTTT. Its protein product is CASSSIDRGNTEAFF.

This chain joins TRBV3-1 (or the pseudogene TRBV3-2) and TRBJ1-5, with TRBD1 as a possible D gene (5 bases). Germline V CDR1 and CDR2: LGHDT, YNNKEL (reference sequence). Trimming left V 3 bases short and J 1 base short, with 10 bases between. The CDR3 covers 15 residues. CDR3 DNA sequence: TGTGCCAGCAGCCAGGGGGGATACAGCAATCAGCCCCAGCATTTT. This translates into CASSQGGYSNQPQHF.

The rearrangement joins TRBV30 to TRBJ2-5, with D hard to call. In germline, CDR1 is GTSNPN, CDR2 SVGIG (reference sequence). The CDR3 loop spans 11 amino acids. Trimming took off 5 bases at V and 13 bases at J, with 17 bases between the two ends. The CDR3 coding sequence is TGTGCCTGGTCATCTGGTCCGTCTCTGTACTTC. Its translation: CAWSSGPSLYF.

This sequence joins TRBV7-6 and TRBJ2-1; D is unresolved. V was cut by 0 bases and J by 5 bases, with 11 bases left in between. The CDR3 covers 15 residues. CDR1 SGHVS and CDR2 FNYEAQ come from the germline V gene. In nucleotides, the CDR3 is TGTGCCAGCAGCTTAGCGGTTGGATCACACAATGAGCAGTTCTTC. It translates to CASSLAVGSHNEQFF.

The V call is TRBV6-5, the J call TRBJ1-2; D not certain. Trimming removed 5 bases from V and 5 bases from J, with 12 bases in between. CDR3 length: 13 residues. In germline, CDR1 is MNHEY, CDR2 SVGAGI. The CDR3 loop reads CASSPDTRYGYTF. In DNA, the CDR3 is TGTGCCAGCAGTCCAGACACTCGTTATGGCTACACCTTC.

This chain connects TRBV5-3 to TRBJ1-2, with 11 positions matching TRBD1. TRBV5-3 is given ORF status, its function remaining uncertain. The length of the CDR3 is 16 residues. V was clipped by 0 bases and J by 4 bases; unmatched bases: 5. CDR3 DNA: TGTGCCAGAAGCTTGGATATCGGGACAGGGGGCTATGGCTACACCTTC. Protein: CARSLDIGTGGYGYTF.

The chain has TRBV9 and TRBJ1-1; D is ambiguous. Germline V gives CDR1 SGDLS, CDR2 YYNGEE. V dropped 3 bases and J dropped 0 bases, with 12 bases sitting between them. This CDR3 is 15 amino acids long. CDR3 nucleotides: TGTGCCAGCAGCGACTCAGGCACCCTGAACACTGAAGCTTTCTTT. This codes for CASSDSGTLNTEAFF.

This chain joins TRBV4-1 and TRBJ1-5; 10 bases match TRBD1. The CDR3 sequence is 18 residues long. The germline V gene has CDR1 MGHRA and CDR2 YSYEKL. V was pared by 0 bases and J by 5 bases, with 10 bases of the junction left unmatched. In DNA form, the CDR3 reads TGCGCCAGCAGCCAAGATCGTAGAGGGGGGACAGGGGATCAGCCCCAGCATTTT. Its translation is CASSQDRRGGTGDQPQHF.

V is TRBV10-2 and J is TRBJ2-5; 14 bases match TRBD2. The junction had 9 bases not matched to a gene; V was cut back by 6 bases and J by 3 bases. CDR3 length equals 17 residues. Germline V gene lookup returns CDR1 WSHSY and CDR2 SAAADI. The CDR3 loop is CASSPGTSGGIKETQYF. The DNA for the CDR3 is TGCGCCAGCAGCCCCGGGACTAGCGGGGGTATTAAAGAGACCCAGTACTTC.

This clone was detected only once. The chain has TRBV12-2 and TRBJ2-7. TRBV12-2 corresponds to a pseudogene. CDR3 length: 14 residues. The CDR3 loop is CASRLWPRAGEQYF. The CDR3 DNA follows: TGTGCAAGTCGCTTATGGCCCCGGGCTGGCGAGCAGTACTTC.

The chain uses TRBV7-8 and TRBJ1-1; D ambiguous. The CDR3 has 13 amino acids. Trimming stripped 2 bases from V and 1 base from J, with 5 bases between. The germline CDR1 and CDR2 sequences are SGHVS and FQNEAQ. The DNA for the CDR3 is TGTGCCAGCAGCTTACAGGAGAACACTGAAGCTTTCTTT. Its protein product is CASSLQENTEAFF.

The chain employs TRBV6-5 and TRBJ2-3, with unresolved D. This CDR3 region has 14 residues. Between the trimmed V and J ends, which lost 6 bases and 1 base, there was a span of 11 bases. CDR1 and CDR2 (germline): MNHEY, SVGAGI. This chain's CDR3 is CASRAAIGTDTQYF. The CDR3 nucleotides are TGTGCCAGCAGAGCCGCTATCGGCACAGATACGCAGTATTTT.

The chain employs TRBV7-2 and TRBJ1-2; the match to TRBD1 covers 9 bases. Germline V gene sequence: CDR1 SGHTA, CDR2 FQGNSA. The CDR3 loop spans 16 amino acids. Trimming at V came to 6 bases and at J to 3 bases, leaving 11 bases not matched to a gene. CDR3 amino acids: CASSQWAGQGHYGYTF. The CDR3 DNA reads TGTGCCAGCAGTCAGTGGGCGGGACAGGGTCACTATGGCTACACCTTC.

The V call is TRBV9, the J call TRBJ2-6, with 7 bases that match TRBD1. The CDR3 spans 18 residues. The V and J ends lost 1 base and 1 base, in that order; junction bases with no gene match: 8. Per germline, CDR1 SGDLS and CDR2 YYNGEE. CDR3: CASSVSKDRESGANVLTF. The CDR3 bases are TGTGCCAGCAGCGTATCGAAAGACAGGGAGTCTGGGGCCAACGTCCTGACTTTC.

The chain is built from TRBV6-2 or TRBV6-3 and TRBJ1-5; a weak D match, TRBD1 (6 bases). CDR1 is MNHEY, CDR2 SVGEGT, per germline. CDR3 length: 14 amino acids. The V gene lost 5 bases and the J gene lost 6 bases, with 14 bases spanning the gap. The CDR3 bases are TGTGCCAGCAGTATACCCGGGGGCTCTCAGCCCCAGCATTTT. Translated, it gives CASSIPGGSQPQHF.

The CDR3 DNA reads TGCGCCAGCAGCCAAGAATTCGACCGGGACAGGTCTCTGTACTTC. Translation: CASSQEFDRDRSLYF. The chain joins TRBV4-3 to TRBJ2-7; TRBD1 matches at 8 bases. With V trimmed by 0 bases and J by 12 bases, 13 bases remained unmatched. This CDR3 spans 15 amino acids. Germline-derived CDR1 and CDR2 are LGHNA and YSLEER.

The chain is built from TRBV7-9 and TRBJ2-7; tentatively, D is TRBD1 (6 bases). Deletions cut 3 bases from V and 1 base from J, with 10 bases between. The CDR3 has 14 amino acids. CDR1 and CDR2 (germline): SEHNR, FQNEAQ (reference sequence). The CDR3 spells CASSLDSQSYEQYF. In nucleotides, the CDR3 is TGTGCCAGCAGCTTGGACAGTCAGTCCTACGAGCAGTACTTC.

V and J are TRBV6-5 and TRBJ1-4; D not certain. The CDR3 consists of 14 residues. CDR1 is MNHEY and CDR2 is SVGAGI in the germline V gene. V lost 0 bases and J lost 10, with 12 bases in between. The CDR3 here is CASSYSQVTPKLFF. DNA for the CDR3: TGTGCCAGCAGTTACTCCCAGGTAACGCCAAAACTGTTTTTT.

The gene calls are TRBV13 and TRBJ1-5; the D gene is possibly TRBD1 (6 bases). V lost 5 bases and J lost 2, with 13 bases in between. Germline V gives CDR1 PRHDT, CDR2 FYEKMQ (reference sequence). This CDR3 is built from 15 residues. CDR3 sequence reads: CASSLQGAGNQPQHF. The CDR3 DNA reads TGTGCCAGCAGCCTACAGGGAGCTGGCAATCAGCCCCAGCATTTT.

The chain is built from TRBV6-5 and TRBJ2-3; weak D call: TRBD1 (6 bases). This CDR3 contains 14 residues. The germline CDR1 and CDR2 sequences are MNHEY and SVGAGI. Trimming stripped 7 bases from V and 0 bases from J, with 11 bases between. CDR3 sequence reads: CASNLDRSTDTQYF. Written as DNA, the CDR3 is TGTGCCAGCAATCTAGACAGGAGCACAGATACGCAGTATTTT.

The V and J genes are TRBV28 and TRBJ1-1, with a tentative D call TRBD1 (6 bases). This CDR3 has 14 residues. V lost 7 bases and J 7 bases, leaving 19 bases between the germline ends. Germline V gene lookup returns CDR1 MDHEN and CDR2 SYDVKM. CDR3 nucleotide sequence: TGTGCCAGCATAGGACATGGGACACCCAGTGAAGCTTTCTTT. Translating gives CASIGHGTPSEAFF.

The chain joins TRBV19 to TRBJ1-1; D remains ambiguous. V lost 3 bases, J lost 1 base, and 12 bases lay in between. The CDR3 extends over 15 amino acids. Germline V gene data show CDR1 as LNHDA and CDR2 as SQIVND (reference sequence). The CDR3, as DNA: TGTGCCAGTAGTATCTTACCGGGAACGAACACTGAAGCTTTCTTT. Protein sequence: CASSILPGTNTEAFF.

The chain employs TRBV5-6 and TRBJ1-2; D is possibly TRBD1 (5 bases). Trimming took 2 bases from V and 6 from J, leaving 11 bases between them. Germline V lookup: CDR1 SGHDT, CDR2 YYEEEE. The length of the CDR3 is 13 residues. The CDR3 sequence is CASSLGRVDGYTF. The DNA for the CDR3 is TGTGCCAGCAGCTTAGGCAGGGTGGATGGCTACACCTTC.

The chain couples TRBV9 to TRBJ2-7, with 12 bases fitting TRBD1. Looked up from germline, CDR1 is SGDLS and CDR2 is YYNGEE. V lost 3 bases to trimming and J lost 6 bases; unmatched junction nucleotides: 7. The CDR3 runs to 15 residues. The CDR3 sequence is CASSAWGTGGGEQYF. The CDR3 DNA reads TGTGCCAGCAGCGCCTGGGGGACAGGGGGCGGCGAGCAGTACTTC.

The chain combines TRBV7-9 with TRBJ2-1, with TRBD2 matching over 9 bases. The V segment lost 5 bases and the J segment 9 bases; nucleotides outside the gene matches: 11. Looked up from germline, CDR1 is SEHNR and CDR2 is FQNEAQ (reference sequence). This CDR3 spans 15 amino acids. The CDR3 is CASSDSGGVELEQFF. In nucleotides, the CDR3 is TGTGCCAGCAGCGATAGCGGGGGAGTGGAGCTTGAGCAGTTCTTC.

The chain carries TRBV12-3 or TRBV12-4 and TRBJ1-2; 8 bases are a match to TRBD1. With V trimmed by 5 bases and J by 5 bases, 4 bases remained unmatched. The length of the CDR3 is 13 residues. The CDR3 region is CASSPDRGYGYTF. CDR3 nucleotide sequence: TGTGCCAGCAGTCCTGACAGGGGATATGGCTACACCTTC.